Here is one TCR beta chain with its context. This sample stems from a study of cytomegalovirus exposure and HLA in healthy donors. Across the study: In an early release, HLA-typed donors contributed approximately 80 million unique TCR sequences.

PCR amplification relied on 60 Vbeta primers (plus 13 Jbeta primers). Generated by immunoSEQ multiplex PCR, the TCRdb table keeps only in-frame clones and is missing some. The sample carries 90,000 to 140,000 clones, 65% to 85% recorded once. The sequenced sample consisted of PBMCs. This TCR came from a male donor in good health and CMV-seronegative.

CDR3 in DNA: TGTGCCAGCAGCCCTACCGGACTAGCGACCGGGGAGCTGTTTTTT. Translating gives CASSPTGLATGELFF. The chain carries TRBV7-3 and TRBJ2-2; 9 bases are shared with TRBD2. V lost 5 bases, J lost 5 bases, and 6 bases stayed unmatched. Germline CDR1 reads SGHTA; CDR2 reads FQGTGA. The CDR3 sequence is 15 residues long.